A single sample gave rise to the 12 T cell receptor beta chains below, sequenced in a study of OX40 agonist ivuxolimab in advanced cancers. This table comes from immunoSEQ multiplex PCR, and its TCRdb copy is limited to in-frame clones, with some not included. The repertoire consists of tens of thousands of clones, with 90% to 95% occurring once and the leading ten covering about 19%. Here the sequenced sample was CD4+ or CD8+ T cells sorted from blood, taken in a trial of the OX40 agonist ivuxolimab. The source of these receptors is an adult with an advanced solid tumor such as melanoma, head and neck, liver or kidney cancer.

J is TRBJ2-2 and V is TRBV27; D may be TRBD1 or TRBD2 (6 bases each). The CDR3 is 20 residues long. V was shortened by 3 bases and J by 5 bases, with 28 bases between the two germline ends. In germline, CDR1 is MNHEY, CDR2 SMNVEV (reference sequence). The CDR3 region is CASSFLPQSSAGEATGELFF. CDR3 nucleotides: TGTGCCAGCAGTTTCCTCCCCCAATCATCCGCAGGGGAGGCTACCGGGGAGCTGTTTTTT.

The V gene is TRBV5-4, the J gene TRBJ1-2; D remains unclear. V lost 0 bases to trimming and J lost 10 bases, with 22 bases between them. There are 16 residues in the CDR3. Germline CDR1 reads SGHNT; CDR2 reads YYREEE (reference sequence). The CDR3 loop is CASSLGTRYYEEDYTF. CDR3 in DNA: TGTGCCAGCAGCTTGGGGACGAGGTACTACGAGGAGGACTACACCTTC.

The chain recombines TRBV4-1 with TRBJ2-1, with D possibly TRBD2 on 7 matching bases. Germline V lookup: CDR1 MGHRA, CDR2 YSYEKL. The CDR3 loop spans 15 amino acids. V was trimmed by 3 bases and J by 2 bases, leaving 11 bases between them. CDR3 region: CASSQTGGPYNEQFF. DNA of the CDR3: TGCGCCAGCAGCCAGACGGGGGGCCCCTACAATGAGCAGTTCTTC.

The chain has TRBV5-1 and TRBJ1-1; no reliable D call. Germline V CDR1 and CDR2: SGHRS, YFSETQ. This CDR3 spans 12 amino acids. V lost 5 bases to trimming and J lost 0 bases, with 5 bases between them. The CDR3 here is CASRVLNTEAFF. The CDR3 DNA is TGCGCCAGCAGGGTGTTGAACACTGAAGCTTTCTTT. Looking up the rest from reference TRBV5-1 and TRBJ1-1 gives the full variable domain: KAGVTQTPRYLIKTRGQQVTLSCSPISGHRSVSWYQQTPGQGLQFLFEYFSETQRNKGNFPGRFSGRQFSNSRSEMNVSTLELGDSALYLCASRVLNTEAFFGQGTRLTVV.

The CDR3 reads CASSLERGTDTQYF. As DNA, the CDR3 is TGTGCCAGCAGTCTCGAAAGGGGCACAGATACGCAGTATTTT. The J gene is TRBJ2-3, the V gene TRBV28; D unclear. Germline loops: CDR1 MDHEN, CDR2 SYDVKM. V shed 5 bases and J shed 1 base, with 10 bases lying between them. The CDR3 extends over 14 amino acids. The entire variable domain, with the rest obtained from reference TRBV28 and TRBJ2-3, is as follows: DVKVTQSSRYLVKRTGEKVFLECVQDMDHENMFWYRQDPGLGLRLIYFSYDVKMKEKGDIPEGYSVSREKKERFSLILESASTNQTSMYLCASSLERGTDTQYFGPGTRLTVL.

The rearrangement uses TRBV11-2 and TRBJ2-3, with unresolved D. This CDR3 has 15 residues. V was shortened by 5 bases and J by 0 bases, with 12 bases between the two germline ends. Germline V lookup: CDR1 SGHAT, CDR2 FQNNGV. The CDR3 DNA sequence: TGTGCCAGCAGCACGTACACGACTAGCACAGATACGCAGTATTTT. It is translated as CASSTYTTSTDTQYF.

This chain links TRBV4-1 with TRBJ2-7; no definite D call. The CDR3 totals 13 residues. Trimming removed 1 base at V and 2 bases at J, with 6 bases between. CDR1 is MGHRA and CDR2 is YSYEKL in the germline V gene. The CDR3 reads CASSQVTAYEQYF. The DNA for the CDR3 is TGCGCCAGCAGCCAAGTCACAGCCTACGAGCAGTACTTC.

The chain recombines TRBV6-5 with TRBJ1-4; D is unclear. V lost 0 bases, J lost 4 bases, and 9 bases lay in between. Germline V gene data show CDR1 as MNHEY and CDR2 as SVGAGI. The CDR3 runs to 15 residues. The DNA for the CDR3 is TGTGCCAGCAGTTACTCGAGCAGCCATAATGAAAAACTGTTTTTT. As protein: CASSYSSSHNEKLFF.

This clone was seen once. V is TRBV29-1 and J is TRBJ2-7, with a tentative D call TRBD1 (5 bases). V lost 7 bases and J 1 base, leaving 20 bases between the germline ends. The CDR3 contains 15 residues. Germline lookup yields CDR1 SQVTM and CDR2 ANQGSEA. CDR3 loop: CSAMGPMGQSYEQYF. Written as DNA, the CDR3 is TGCAGCGCTATGGGGCCGATGGGCCAGTCCTACGAGCAGTACTTC.

The chain couples TRBV19 to TRBJ1-2, with TRBD1 as a possible D gene (5 bases). Germline V gene data show CDR1 as LNHDA and CDR2 as SQIVND (reference sequence). Trimming took 7 bases from V and 8 from J, leaving 17 bases between them. The CDR3 is 13 amino acids. CDR3 amino acids: CASIEGPHRGYTF. The CDR3 region has the DNA TGTGCCAGTATCGAGGGGCCCCATAGGGGCTACACCTTC.

V and J are TRBV2 and TRBJ2-7, with a tentative D call TRBD2 (7 bases). Germline assignment: CDR1 SNHLY and CDR2 FYNNEI. CDR3 length equals 16 residues. Deletions cut 2 bases from V and 3 bases from J, with 17 bases between. This CDR3 is CASSELGGGLNYEQYF. CDR3 coding DNA: TGTGCCAGCAGTGAATTGGGAGGGGGGCTCAACTACGAGCAGTACTTC. The whole variable domain, filled in from reference TRBV2 and TRBJ2-7, reads EPEVTQTPSHQVTQMGQEVILRCVPISNHLYFYWYRQILGQKVEFLVSFYNNEISEKSEIFDDQFSVERPDGSNFTLKIRSTKLEDSAMYFCASSELGGGLNYEQYFGPGTRLTVT.

The chain recombines TRBV27 with TRBJ2-7; tentatively, D is TRBD1 or TRBD2 (5 bases each). Trimming took off 3 bases at V and 3 bases at J, with 27 bases between the two ends. The germline V gene has CDR1 MNHEY and CDR2 SMNVEV (reference sequence). The length of the CDR3 is 19 residues. The chain's CDR3 is CASSLALGDREQLYYEQYF. CDR3 sequence (DNA): TGTGCCAGCAGTTTGGCCCTCGGGGACCGTGAGCAATTGTACTACGAGCAGTACTTC.